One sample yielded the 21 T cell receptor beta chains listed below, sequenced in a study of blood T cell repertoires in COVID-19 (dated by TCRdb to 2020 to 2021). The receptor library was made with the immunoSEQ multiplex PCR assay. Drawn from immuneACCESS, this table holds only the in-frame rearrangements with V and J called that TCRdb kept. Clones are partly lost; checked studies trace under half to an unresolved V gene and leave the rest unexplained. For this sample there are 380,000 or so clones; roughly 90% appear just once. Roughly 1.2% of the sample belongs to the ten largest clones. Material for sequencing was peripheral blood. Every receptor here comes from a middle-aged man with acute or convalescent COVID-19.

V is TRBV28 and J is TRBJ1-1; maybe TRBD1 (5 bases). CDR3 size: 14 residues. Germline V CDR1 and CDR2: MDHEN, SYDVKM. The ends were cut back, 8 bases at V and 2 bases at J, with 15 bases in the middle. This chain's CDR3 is CASWGGVRNTEAFF. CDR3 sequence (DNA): TGTGCCAGCTGGGGAGGGGTAAGAAACACTGAAGCTTTCTTT.

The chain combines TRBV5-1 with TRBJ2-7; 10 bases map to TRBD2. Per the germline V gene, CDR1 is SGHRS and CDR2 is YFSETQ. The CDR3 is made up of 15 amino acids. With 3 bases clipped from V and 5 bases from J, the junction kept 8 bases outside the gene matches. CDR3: CASSSTAGGVDEQYF. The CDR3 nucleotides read TGCGCCAGCAGCTCCACAGCGGGAGGGGTGGACGAGCAGTACTTC.

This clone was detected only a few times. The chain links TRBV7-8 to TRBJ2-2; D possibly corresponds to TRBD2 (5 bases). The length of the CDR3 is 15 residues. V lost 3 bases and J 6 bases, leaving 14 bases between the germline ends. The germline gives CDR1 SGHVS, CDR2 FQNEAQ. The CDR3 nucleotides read TGTGCCAGCAGCTTCCGACTACCCCGGGCCGGGGAGCTGTTTTTT. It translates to CASSFRLPRAGELFF.

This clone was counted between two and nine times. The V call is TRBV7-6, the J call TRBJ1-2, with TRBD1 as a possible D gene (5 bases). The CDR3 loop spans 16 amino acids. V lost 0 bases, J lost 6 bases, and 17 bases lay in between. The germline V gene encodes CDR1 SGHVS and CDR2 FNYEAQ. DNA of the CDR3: TGTGCCAGCAGCTTAGCTCGAGGCGGAGGGGAGGATGGCTACACCTTC. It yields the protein CASSLARGGGEDGYTF.

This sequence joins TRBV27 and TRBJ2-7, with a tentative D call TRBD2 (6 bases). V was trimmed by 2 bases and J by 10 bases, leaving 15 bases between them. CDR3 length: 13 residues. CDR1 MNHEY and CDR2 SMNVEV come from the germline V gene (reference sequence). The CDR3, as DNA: TGTGCCAGCAGTTTACGGGGGTATATACAACAGTACTTC. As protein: CASSLRGYIQQYF.

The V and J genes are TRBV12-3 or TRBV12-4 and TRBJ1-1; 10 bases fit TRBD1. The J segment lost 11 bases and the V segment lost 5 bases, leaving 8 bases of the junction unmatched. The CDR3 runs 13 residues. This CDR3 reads CASSQLLGQGAFF. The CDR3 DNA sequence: TGTGCCAGCAGTCAATTATTGGGACAGGGGGCTTTCTTT.

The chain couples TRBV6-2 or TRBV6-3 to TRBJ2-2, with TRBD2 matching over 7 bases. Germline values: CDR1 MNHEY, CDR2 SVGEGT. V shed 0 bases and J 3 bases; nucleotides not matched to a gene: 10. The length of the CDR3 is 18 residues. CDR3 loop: CASSYSQRGGGYTGELFF. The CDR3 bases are TGTGCCAGCAGTTACTCCCAGCGGGGTGGCGGGTACACCGGGGAGCTGTTTTTT.

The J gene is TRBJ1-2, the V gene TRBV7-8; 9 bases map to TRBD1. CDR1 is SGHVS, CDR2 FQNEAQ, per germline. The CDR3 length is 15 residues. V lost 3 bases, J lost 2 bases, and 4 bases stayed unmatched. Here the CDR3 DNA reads TGTGCCAGCAGCTTCGGGACAGGGCAGAACTATGGCTACACCTTC. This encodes CASSFGTGQNYGYTF.

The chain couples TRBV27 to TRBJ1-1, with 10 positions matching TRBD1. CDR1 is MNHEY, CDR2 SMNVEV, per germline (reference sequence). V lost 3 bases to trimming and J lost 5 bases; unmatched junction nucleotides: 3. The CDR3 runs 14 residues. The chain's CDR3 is CASSFRTGGTEAFF. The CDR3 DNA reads TGTGCCAGCAGTTTTCGGACAGGGGGGACTGAAGCTTTCTTT.

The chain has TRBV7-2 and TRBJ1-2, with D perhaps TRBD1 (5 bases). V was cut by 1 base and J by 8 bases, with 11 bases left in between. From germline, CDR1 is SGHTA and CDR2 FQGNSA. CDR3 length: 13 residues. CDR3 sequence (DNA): TGTGCCAGCAGCTTAGTCTCAGGGTCGGGCTACACCTTC. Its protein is CASSLVSGSGYTF.

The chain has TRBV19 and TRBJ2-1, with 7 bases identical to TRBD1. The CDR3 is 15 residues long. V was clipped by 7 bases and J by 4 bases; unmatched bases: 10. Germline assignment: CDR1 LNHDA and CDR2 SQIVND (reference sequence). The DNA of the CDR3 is TGTGCCAGTAAACCCTTCCGGGACAGTTACAATGAGCAGTTCTTC. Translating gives CASKPFRDSYNEQFF.

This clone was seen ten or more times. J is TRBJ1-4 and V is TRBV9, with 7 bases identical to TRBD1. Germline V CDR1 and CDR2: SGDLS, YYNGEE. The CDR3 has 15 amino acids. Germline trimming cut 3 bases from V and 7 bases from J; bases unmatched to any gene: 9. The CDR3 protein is CASSDGQDDGEKLFF. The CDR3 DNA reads TGTGCCAGCAGCGACGGACAGGACGATGGTGAAAAACTGTTTTTT.

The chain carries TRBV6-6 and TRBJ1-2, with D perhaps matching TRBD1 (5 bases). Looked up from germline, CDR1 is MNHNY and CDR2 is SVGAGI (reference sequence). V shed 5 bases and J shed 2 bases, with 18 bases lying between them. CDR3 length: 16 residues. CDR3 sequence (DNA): TGTGCCAGCAGTCCTACCTTCTGGAAGGGGAACTATGGCTACACCTTC. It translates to CASSPTFWKGNYGYTF.

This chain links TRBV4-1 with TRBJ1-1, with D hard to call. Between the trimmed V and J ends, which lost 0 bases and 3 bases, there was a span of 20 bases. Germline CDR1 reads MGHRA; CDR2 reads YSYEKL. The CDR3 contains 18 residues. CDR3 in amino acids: CASSQDHTLDGEDTEAFF. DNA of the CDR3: TGCGCCAGCAGCCAAGATCATACCCTAGACGGTGAGGACACTGAAGCTTTCTTT.

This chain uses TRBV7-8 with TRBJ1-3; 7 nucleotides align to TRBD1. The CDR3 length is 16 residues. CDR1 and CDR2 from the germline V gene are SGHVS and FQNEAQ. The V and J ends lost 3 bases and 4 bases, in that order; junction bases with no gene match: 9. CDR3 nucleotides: TGTGCCAGCAGCTTGAACAGGGGCGGAGGAGGAAACACCATATATTTT. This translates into CASSLNRGGGGNTIYF.

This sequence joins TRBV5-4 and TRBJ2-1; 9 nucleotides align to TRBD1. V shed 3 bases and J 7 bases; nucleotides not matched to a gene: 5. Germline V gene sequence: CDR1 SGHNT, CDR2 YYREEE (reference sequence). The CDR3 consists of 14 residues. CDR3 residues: CASSYRGRLNEQFF. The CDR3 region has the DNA TGTGCCAGCAGCTACAGGGGGCGGTTAAATGAGCAGTTCTTC.

DNA for the CDR3: TGTGCCAGCAGCCCGAGTTCCGTCTACGAGCAGTACTTC. Amino acids: CASSPSSVYEQYF. The chain combines TRBV9 with TRBJ2-7; D is unresolved. CDR3 length equals 13 residues. Germline V CDR1 and CDR2: SGDLS, YYNGEE. V lost 4 bases and J 3 bases, leaving 11 bases between the germline ends.

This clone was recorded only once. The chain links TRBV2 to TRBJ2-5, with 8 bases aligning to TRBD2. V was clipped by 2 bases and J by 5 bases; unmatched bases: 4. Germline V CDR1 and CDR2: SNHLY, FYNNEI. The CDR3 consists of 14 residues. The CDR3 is CASSEFRGGETQYF. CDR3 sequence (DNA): TGTGCCAGCAGTGAATTTCGGGGGGGTGAGACCCAGTACTTC. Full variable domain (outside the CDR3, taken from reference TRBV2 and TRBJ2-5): EPEVTQTPSHQVTQMGQEVILRCVPISNHLYFYWYRQILGQKVEFLVSFYNNEISEKSEIFDDQFSVERPDGSNFTLKIRSTKLEDSAMYFCASSEFRGGETQYFGPGTRLLVL.

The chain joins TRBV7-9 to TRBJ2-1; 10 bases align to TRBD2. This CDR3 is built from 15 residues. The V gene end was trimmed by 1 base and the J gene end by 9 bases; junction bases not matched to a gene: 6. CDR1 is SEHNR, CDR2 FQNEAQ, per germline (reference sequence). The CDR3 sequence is CASSLVASGSTEQFF. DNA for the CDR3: TGTGCCAGCAGCTTAGTGGCTAGCGGGAGTACTGAGCAGTTCTTC.

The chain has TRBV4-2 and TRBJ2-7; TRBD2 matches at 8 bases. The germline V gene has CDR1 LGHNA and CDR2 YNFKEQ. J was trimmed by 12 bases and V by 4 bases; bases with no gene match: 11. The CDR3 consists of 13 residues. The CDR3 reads CASSRDLGGGLYF. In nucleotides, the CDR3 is TGTGCCAGCAGCCGGGATCTCGGGGGGGGCTTGTACTTC.

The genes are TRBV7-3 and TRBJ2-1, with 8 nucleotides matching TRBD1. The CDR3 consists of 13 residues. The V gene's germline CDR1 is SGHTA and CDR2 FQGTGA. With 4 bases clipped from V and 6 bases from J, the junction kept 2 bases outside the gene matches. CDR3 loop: CASSSGQGNEQFF. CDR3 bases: TGTGCCAGCAGCTCTGGACAGGGCAATGAGCAGTTCTTC.